The 18 T cell receptor beta chains below all came from one sample that was sequenced in a study of Tregs in tolerant kidney transplant recipients. Generated by immunoSEQ multiplex PCR, the TCRdb table keeps only in-frame clones and is missing some. The sample consists of some 88,000 clones, approximately 94% of them appearing once. The sequencing input was CD8+ T cells from blood. The receptors originated from a human donor in good health.

This chain connects TRBV5-1 to TRBJ1-1; the match to TRBD1 covers 9 bases. Germline CDR1 is SGHRS and CDR2 is YFSETQ. This CDR3 spans 14 amino acids. V trimming: 2 bases; J trimming: 4 bases; junction bases outside the gene matches: 3. CDR3: CASSLGQGSTEAFF. CDR3 nucleotides: TGCGCCAGCAGCTTAGGACAGGGGAGCACTGAAGCTTTCTTT.

This clone appeared a single time. The DNA for the CDR3 is TGTGCCAGCAGTTTCGGGACAGGGTCCTACGAGCAGTACTTC. It codes for CASSFGTGSYEQYF. This rearrangement joins TRBV27 to TRBJ2-7, with 9 bases aligning to TRBD1. The CDR3 has 14 amino acids. J was trimmed by 1 base and V by 3 bases; bases with no gene match: 1. Germline CDR1 MNHEY, CDR2 SMNVEV (reference sequence).

This clone was seen only a few times. The chain uses TRBV7-9 and TRBJ2-7; the match to TRBD1 covers 9 bases. Losses at the gene ends were 5 bases for V and 4 bases for J; bases not matched to a gene: 6. This CDR3 contains 14 residues. Germline values: CDR1 SEHNR, CDR2 FQNEAQ (reference sequence). CDR3 DNA: TGTGCCAGCAGCCCGCCCGGGACAGGGTACGAGCAGTACTTC. Its protein product is CASSPPGTGYEQYF.

This chain connects TRBV2 to TRBJ1-5; TRBD1 is a possible D gene (6 bases). Deletions cut 4 bases from V and 6 bases from J, with 13 bases between. Per germline, CDR1 SNHLY and CDR2 FYNNEI. This CDR3 contains 14 residues. CDR3 DNA sequence: TGTGCCAGCAGTGGAGAGGGGGGAGTTCAGCCCCAGCATTTT. It is translated as CASSGEGGVQPQHF.

J is TRBJ2-7 and V is TRBV5-4; D perhaps matches TRBD2 (6 bases). CDR1 is SGHNT and CDR2 is YYREEE in the germline V gene (reference sequence). This CDR3 region has 13 residues. V gave up 1 base and J gave up 3 bases, with 8 bases separating them. The CDR3 spells CASSLQGGYEQYF. The CDR3 DNA reads TGTGCCAGCAGCTTGCAGGGAGGCTACGAGCAGTACTTC.

This clone was found a few times. The chain carries TRBV14 and TRBJ1-2, with 9 positions matching TRBD1. The J segment lost 10 bases and the V segment lost 2 bases, leaving 14 bases of the junction unmatched. CDR1 and CDR2 from the germline V gene are SGHDN and FVKESK. There are 16 residues in the CDR3. This CDR3 is CASSQNTIRDRDDYTF. The CDR3 DNA reads TGTGCCAGCAGCCAAAATACAATCCGGGACAGGGACGACTACACCTTC.

This clone was found once. The chain combines TRBV6-5 with TRBJ2-1, with TRBD1 matching over 8 bases. In germline, CDR1 is MNHEY, CDR2 SVGAGI. J lost 7 bases, V lost 2 bases, and 1 base had no gene match. The CDR3 loop spans 13 amino acids. Here the CDR3 DNA reads TGTGCCAGCAGTTACGACAGGGGTAATGAGCAGTTCTTC. The encoded protein is CASSYDRGNEQFF.

V and J are TRBV7-9 and TRBJ2-7, with D tentatively TRBD2 (6 bases). Germline assignment: CDR1 SEHNR and CDR2 FQNEAQ (reference sequence). The CDR3 has 16 amino acids. V was shortened by 2 bases and J by 2 bases, with 16 bases between the two germline ends. CDR3 in amino acids: CASSLRISGAAYEQYF. As DNA, the CDR3 is TGTGCCAGCAGCTTAAGAATTAGCGGAGCCGCCTACGAGCAGTACTTC.

The chain recombines TRBV7-9 with TRBJ1-3; D perhaps matches TRBD1 (6 bases). Trimming took 1 base from V and 5 from J, leaving 12 bases between them. The CDR3 loop spans 15 amino acids. Germline assignment: CDR1 SEHNR and CDR2 FQNEAQ (reference sequence). Written as DNA, the CDR3 is TGTGCCAGCAGCTTAGGGGACTGGGGGCGAAACACCATATATTTT. Protein: CASSLGDWGRNTIYF.

The V and J genes are TRBV29-1 and TRBJ2-7, with D perhaps matching TRBD2 (5 bases). V lost 7 bases and J lost 2, with 12 bases in between. CDR1 and CDR2 from the germline V gene are SQVTM and ANQGSEA. The CDR3 spans 12 residues. CDR3 in amino acids: CSGTDSPYEQYF. The DNA of the CDR3 is TGCAGCGGAACGGACTCTCCCTACGAGCAGTACTTC.

The chain is built from TRBV14 and TRBJ2-5; unclear D gene. The CDR3 covers 16 residues. The germline V and J ends were trimmed by 0 bases and 4 bases, with 15 bases remaining between them. From germline, CDR1 is SGHDN and CDR2 FVKESK. CDR3 protein: CASSQDRGPAGETQYF. CDR3 in DNA: TGTGCCAGCAGCCAAGACCGCGGTCCAGCTGGAGAGACCCAGTACTTC.

The rearrangement links TRBV19 to TRBJ1-1; tentatively, D is TRBD1 (6 bases). Trimming took 5 bases from V and 2 from J, leaving 12 bases between them. CDR3 length: 14 amino acids. Germline lookup yields CDR1 LNHDA and CDR2 SQIVND (reference sequence). The CDR3 bases are TGTGCCAGTAGTCTGGGGGGCCCTAACACTGAAGCTTTCTTT. Its protein product is CASSLGGPNTEAFF.

This clone occurred once. Here the CDR3 reads CASSLGSGYEQYF. In DNA, the CDR3 is TGCGCCAGCAGCTTGGGCTCCGGCTACGAGCAGTACTTC. This chain uses TRBV5-1 with TRBJ2-7, with D hard to call. Germline V gene sequence: CDR1 SGHRS, CDR2 YFSETQ. The CDR3 spans 13 residues. Trimming removed 0 bases at V and 3 bases at J, with 7 bases between.

This clone was counted a few times. This chain links TRBV27 with TRBJ2-7, with D maybe TRBD1 (5 bases). CDR1 and CDR2 from the germline V gene are MNHEY and SMNVEV (reference sequence). The ends were cut back, 6 bases at V and 2 bases at J, with 11 bases in the middle. The CDR3 runs 13 residues. The CDR3 here is CASSLQGPYEQYF. CDR3 DNA: TGTGCCAGCAGCCTTCAGGGTCCCTACGAGCAGTACTTC.

J is TRBJ2-7 and V is TRBV6-5, with TRBD1 matching over 7 bases. Per the germline V gene, CDR1 is MNHEY and CDR2 is SVGAGI. CDR3 length equals 13 residues. V lost 8 bases to trimming and J lost 2 bases; unmatched junction nucleotides: 6. CDR3 loop: CASSWGQTYEQYF. In DNA, the CDR3 is TGTGCCAGCTCTTGGGGACAGACCTACGAGCAGTACTTC.

The chain uses TRBV2 and TRBJ1-2, with D possibly matching TRBD1 (6 bases). CDR3 length: 15 residues. V was pared by 1 base and J by 5 bases, with 14 bases between. Looked up from germline, CDR1 is SNHLY and CDR2 is FYNNEI. CDR3: CASSEDRGAYYGYTF. CDR3 coding DNA: TGTGCCAGCAGTGAAGATCGGGGGGCGTATTATGGCTACACCTTC.

The chain combines TRBV19 with TRBJ2-7; 11 bases agree with TRBD2. Germline CDR1 LNHDA, CDR2 SQIVND (reference sequence). The CDR3 length is 15 residues. V trimming: 2 bases; J trimming: 6 bases; junction bases outside the gene matches: 6. The CDR3 sequence is CASSILTSGIGEQYF. The CDR3 DNA is TGTGCCAGTAGTATACTGACTAGCGGGATCGGCGAGCAGTACTTC.

DNA for the CDR3: TGTGCCAGCAGTGGAATAGGGCTCTCCTACGAGCAGTACTTC. Translated, it gives CASSGIGLSYEQYF. The chain recombines TRBV6-1 with TRBJ2-7; no firm D call. The CDR3 is made up of 14 amino acids. Per the germline V gene, CDR1 is MNHNS and CDR2 is SASEGT. V lost 4 bases, J lost 0 bases, and 10 bases lay in between.